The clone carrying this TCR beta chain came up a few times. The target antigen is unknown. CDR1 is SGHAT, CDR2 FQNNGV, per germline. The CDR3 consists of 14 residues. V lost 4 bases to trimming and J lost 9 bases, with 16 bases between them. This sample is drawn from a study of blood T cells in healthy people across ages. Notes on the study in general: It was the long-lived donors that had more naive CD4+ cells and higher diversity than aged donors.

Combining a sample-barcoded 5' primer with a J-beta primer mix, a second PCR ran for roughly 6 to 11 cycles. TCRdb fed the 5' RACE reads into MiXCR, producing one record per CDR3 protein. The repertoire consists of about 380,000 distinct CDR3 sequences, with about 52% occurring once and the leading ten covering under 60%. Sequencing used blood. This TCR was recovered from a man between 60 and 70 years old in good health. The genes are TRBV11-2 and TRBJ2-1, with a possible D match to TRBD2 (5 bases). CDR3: CASSWARGRGEQFF. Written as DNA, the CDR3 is TGTGCCAGCAGCTGGGCTAGAGGGCGCGGTGAGCAGTTCTTC. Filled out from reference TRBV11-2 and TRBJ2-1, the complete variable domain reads EAGVAQSPRYKIIEKRQSVAFWCNPISGHATLYWYQQILGQGPKLLIQFQNNGVVDDSQLPKDRFSAERLKGVDSTLKIQPAKLEDSAVYLCASSWARGRGEQFFGPGTRLTVL.